One and the same sample provided the 6 T cell receptor beta chains below, sequenced in a study of early T cells in non-severe SARS-CoV-2 infection. TCRdb itself ran the 5' RACE reads through MiXCR, one entry per CDR3 protein. The sample shows 90,000 to 120,000 distinct CDR3 sequences, around 10% of them seen only once. Sequenced material: whole blood. These receptors were collected from an adult who was a healthcare worker with PCR-confirmed SARS-CoV-2 infection or an uninfected control (not recorded which).

The chain has TRBV13 and TRBJ1-2; D is unresolved. The germline V gene encodes CDR1 PRHDT and CDR2 FYEKMQ (reference sequence). V shed 0 bases and J shed 5 bases, with 7 bases lying between them. The CDR3 is 13 amino acids. CDR3 in DNA: TGTGCCAGCAGCTTAGGCTCTGAGTATGGCTACACCTTC. The encoded protein is CASSLGSEYGYTF. The variable domain in full, with the rest retrieved from reference TRBV13 and TRBJ1-2, is AAGVIQSPRHLIKEKRETATLKCYPIPRHDTVYWYQQGPGQDPQFLISFYEKMQSDKGSIPDRFSAQQFSDYHSELNMSSLELGDSALYFCASSLGSEYGYTFGSGTRLTVV.

The V gene is TRBV29-1, the J gene TRBJ2-1, with 8 bases aligning to TRBD2. This CDR3 contains 15 residues. Germline loops: CDR1 SQVTM, CDR2 ANQGSEA. V dropped 6 bases and J dropped 8; count of bases not matched to a gene: 15. CDR3 protein: CSVSRLATLGHEQFF. The CDR3 DNA follows: TGCAGCGTCTCCCGACTAGCGACCTTAGGACATGAGCAGTTCTTC.

The chain links TRBV29-1 to TRBJ2-2; possible D gene TRBD2, 6 bases. V lost 4 bases and J 4 bases, leaving 13 bases between the germline ends. From germline, CDR1 is SQVTM and CDR2 ANQGSEA. The CDR3 is 14 amino acids. This CDR3 reads CSVGPGTPTGELFF. The CDR3 coding sequence is TGCAGCGTTGGCCCCGGGACTCCCACCGGGGAGCTGTTTTTT.

This clonotype showed up just a few times. The genes are TRBV12-3 or TRBV12-4 and TRBJ1-3; a possible D gene is TRBD1 (6 bases). V was clipped by 1 base and J by 3 bases, with 19 bases between them. This CDR3 contains 18 residues. CDR3 sequence (DNA): TGTGCCAGCAGTTTAGGCAATAGGGGGAGCGCTTTTGGAAACACCATATATTTT. It codes for CASSLGNRGSAFGNTIYF.

The V gene is TRBV24-1, the J gene TRBJ2-3, with 7 positions matching TRBD2. V was pared by 2 bases and J by 0 bases, with 1 base of the junction left unmatched. Germline V lookup: CDR1 KGHDR, CDR2 SFDVKD. The CDR3 length is 15 residues. CDR3 amino acids: CATSDWTRSTDTQYF. For the CDR3, the DNA is TGTGCCACCAGTGATTGGACTAGAAGCACAGATACGCAGTATTTT.

This clonotype was detected only a few times. The chain uses TRBV11-2 and TRBJ2-1, with no clear D. Germline CDR1 reads SGHAT; CDR2 reads FQNNGV. This CDR3 spans 14 amino acids. V lost 2 bases to trimming and J lost 5 bases, with 10 bases between them. As DNA, the CDR3 is TGTGCCAGCAGCTTAATAGGAAGCCACAATGAGCAGTTCTTC. Protein sequence: CASSLIGSHNEQFF.